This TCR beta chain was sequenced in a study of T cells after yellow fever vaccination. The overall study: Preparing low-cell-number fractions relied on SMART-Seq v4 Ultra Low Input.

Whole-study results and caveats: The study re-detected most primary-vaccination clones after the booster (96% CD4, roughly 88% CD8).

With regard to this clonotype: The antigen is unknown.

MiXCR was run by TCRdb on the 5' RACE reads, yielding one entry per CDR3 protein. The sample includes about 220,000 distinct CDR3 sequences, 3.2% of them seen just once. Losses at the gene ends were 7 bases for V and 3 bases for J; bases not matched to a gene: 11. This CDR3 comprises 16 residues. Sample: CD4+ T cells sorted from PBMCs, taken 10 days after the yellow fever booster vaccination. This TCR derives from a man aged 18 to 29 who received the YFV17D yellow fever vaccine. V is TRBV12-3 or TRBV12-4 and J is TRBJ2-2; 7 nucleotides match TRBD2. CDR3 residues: CASIRSAGRDTGELFF. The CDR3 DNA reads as TGTGCCAGCATACGTTCGGCGGGGAGGGACACCGGGGAGCTGTTTTTT.